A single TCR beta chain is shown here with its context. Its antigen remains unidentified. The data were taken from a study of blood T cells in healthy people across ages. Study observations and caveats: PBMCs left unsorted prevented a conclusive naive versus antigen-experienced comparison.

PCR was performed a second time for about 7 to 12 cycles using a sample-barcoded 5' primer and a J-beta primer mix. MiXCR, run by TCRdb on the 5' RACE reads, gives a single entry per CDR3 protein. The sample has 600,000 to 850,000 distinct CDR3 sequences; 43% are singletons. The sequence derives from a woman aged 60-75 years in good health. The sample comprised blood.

This chain's CDR3 is CASSQLGTAWAFF. The DNA for the CDR3 is TGTGCCAGCAGCCAGTTAGGGACAGCCTGGGCTTTCTTT. The chain has TRBV3-1 and TRBJ1-1; 7 bases fit TRBD1. Losses at the gene ends were 3 bases for V and 11 bases for J; bases not matched to a gene: 9. Per germline, CDR1 LGHDT and CDR2 YNNKEL (reference sequence). The CDR3 runs to 13 residues.